These T cell receptor beta chains were read from a single sample in a study of post-analysis software for immune sequencing data. TCRdb redid the calling of the PCR reads with MiXCR, one entry per CDR3 protein. Among roughly 870,000 distinct CDR3 sequences listed, approximately 50% were seen once. Sequenced input: blood. These receptors originate from a girl under 18 with multiple sclerosis. The CDR3 runs from the conserved cysteine through the conserved F or W. Each record gives: J gene, V gene, CDR3 protein.

J gene: TRBJ2-2; V gene: TRBV10-2; CDR3 protein: CASQVGTGELFF
J gene: NA; V gene: TRBV20-1; CDR3 protein: CSARGPRDRASGEQFF
J gene: TRBJ2-7; V gene: TRBV5-1; CDR3 protein: CASSSGTGEHEQYF
J gene: TRBJ2-7; V gene: TRBV20-1; CDR3 protein: CSARVLAGASYEQYF
J gene: TRBJ2-5; V gene: TRBV20-1; CDR3 protein: CSASPTAGDVETQYF
J gene: TRBJ2-1; V gene: TRBV5-1; CDR3 protein: CASSSSGVSPNEQFF
J gene: TRBJ2-2; V gene: TRBV12-3/TRBV12-4; CDR3 protein: CASRGQVAGELFF
J gene: TRBJ2-7; V gene: TRBV12-5; CDR3 protein: CASGLVPGNEQYF
J gene: TRBJ2-1; V gene: TRBV10-3; CDR3 protein: CAISEQRGPPSSYNEQFF
J gene: TRBJ2-7; V gene: TRBV5-1; CDR3 protein: CASSFGNRGYEQYF
J gene: TRBJ2-5; V gene: TRBV10-2; CDR3 protein: CASRWGHRLAGVGSETQYF
J gene: TRBJ2-5; V gene: TRBV11-2; CDR3 protein: CASSSNSETQYF
J gene: TRBJ2-4; V gene: TRBV6-5; CDR3 protein: CASSYSRGEAAKNIQYF
J gene: TRBJ1-6; V gene: TRBV9; CDR3 protein: CASSVDDLAGLFYNSPLHF
J gene: TRBJ2-3; V gene: TRBV4-2; CDR3 protein: CASSYIAGAVDTQYF
J gene: TRBJ2-7; V gene: TRBV29-1; CDR3 protein: CSVVDRSSYEQYF
J gene: TRBJ2-1; V gene: TRBV7-3; CDR3 protein: CASSLGFGQGATGEQFF
J gene: TRBJ2-1; V gene: TRBV6-2/TRBV6-3; CDR3 protein: CASSYSAGSLSYNEQFF
J gene: TRBJ2-7; V gene: TRBV29-1; CDR3 protein: CSVELIGTSGYEQYF
J gene: TRBJ1-1; V gene: TRBV3-1; CDR3 protein: CAVRASASGTEAFF
J gene: TRBJ2-7; V gene: TRBV5-1; CDR3 protein: CASSLTSGPAYEQYF
J gene: TRBJ1-5; V gene: TRBV6-1; CDR3 protein: CATVAGQGRSNQPQHF
J gene: TRBJ2-6; V gene: TRBV29-1; CDR3 protein: CSVIPGDGANVLTF
J gene: TRBJ2-5; V gene: TRBV20-1; CDR3 protein: CSAQGANQETQYF
J gene: TRBJ2-6; V gene: TRBV9; CDR3 protein: CASSVAGTSGANVLTF
J gene: TRBJ2-3; V gene: TRBV7-2; CDR3 protein: CASSLPGLAADTQYF
J gene: TRBJ2-7; V gene: TRBV20-1; CDR3 protein: CSARWRSSYEQYF
J gene: TRBJ1-4; V gene: TRBV9; CDR3 protein: CASSESPGQGREKLFF
J gene: TRBJ2-5; V gene: TRBV6-6; CDR3 protein: CASTTPAGEETQYF
J gene: NA; V gene: TRBV29-1; CDR3 protein: CSVLLAGAPYEQYF
J gene: TRBJ1-2; V gene: TRBV6-5; CDR3 protein: CASMGPPGQGLYGYTF
J gene: TRBJ2-2; V gene: TRBV7-2; CDR3 protein: CASSPGQTGELFF
J gene: TRBJ2-5; V gene: TRBV2; CDR3 protein: CASSEAPHLEETQYF
J gene: TRBJ2-7; V gene: TRBV7-8; CDR3 protein: CASSPAHPGWGYEQYF
J gene: TRBJ2-1; V gene: TRBV5-4; CDR3 protein: CASSSDNFNEQFF
J gene: TRBJ1-5; V gene: TRBV10-3; CDR3 protein: CAISEAGPHNQPQHF
J gene: NA; V gene: TRBV20-1; CDR3 protein: CSARELAGAGEQYF
J gene: TRBJ2-5; V gene: TRBV28; CDR3 protein: CASMHNGVETQYF
J gene: TRBJ2-7; V gene: TRBV18; CDR3 protein: CASSPVVLAGGEQYF
J gene: TRBJ2-7; V gene: TRBV7-3; CDR3 protein: CASSLRGTKFDEQYF
J gene: TRBJ2-3; V gene: TRBV24-1; CDR3 protein: CATSDQTGGTDTQYF
J gene: TRBJ2-2; V gene: TRBV7-9; CDR3 protein: CASSPKDAGELFF
J gene: TRBJ1-2; V gene: TRBV27; CDR3 protein: CASGPGQGFYGYTF
J gene: NA; V gene: TRBV12-3/TRBV12-4; CDR3 protein: CASSRPVASRTQYF
J gene: TRBJ2-3; V gene: TRBV7-8; CDR3 protein: CASSPRWRTDTQYF
J gene: TRBJ2-7; V gene: TRBV20-1; CDR3 protein: CSARGPGSHYEQYF
J gene: TRBJ1-4; V gene: TRBV7-2; CDR3 protein: CASSLRQGQDEKLFF
J gene: TRBJ2-2; V gene: TRBV7-7; CDR3 protein: CASSPGTGVNAGELFF
J gene: NA; V gene: TRBV30; CDR3 protein: CAWSVGDEQYF
J gene: TRBJ2-1; V gene: TRBV6-6; CDR3 protein: CASSFGLAGRNEQFF
J gene: TRBJ2-7; V gene: TRBV5-6; CDR3 protein: CASRPERRFSYEQYF
J gene: TRBJ2-7; V gene: TRBV20-1; CDR3 protein: CSARNRTGSAHEQYF
J gene: TRBJ1-1; V gene: TRBV25-1; CDR3 protein: CASSAPGAHLNTEAFF